The 8 T cell receptor beta chains below all came from one sample that was sequenced in a study of T cell responses to AZD1222 COVID-19 vaccine. Using immunoSEQ multiplex PCR, the repertoire was profiled, and TCRdb retains in-frame clones only, with some absent. The sample lists around 180,000 clones, 88% occurring once. This specimen was peripheral blood, taken 28 days after the second AZD1222 dose. These receptors were collected from an adult who received the AZD1222 COVID-19 vaccine.

The J gene is TRBJ2-3, the V gene TRBV11-3; 8 bases fit TRBD2. Trimming at V came to 2 bases and at J to 3 bases, leaving 10 bases not matched to a gene. CDR3 length: 17 residues. Germline loops: CDR1 SGHNT, CDR2 YENEEA. The CDR3 sequence is CASSLLAGSPSTDTQYF. CDR3 in DNA: TGTGCCAGCAGCTTACTAGCGGGCTCGCCCTCTACAGATACGCAGTATTTT.

This clone was recorded a few times. The sample holds other DNA sequences that translate to the same CDR3. This chain connects TRBV27 to TRBJ1-5; D gene unclear. From germline, CDR1 is MNHEY and CDR2 SMNVEV (reference sequence). V lost 2 bases, J lost 6 bases, and 5 bases lay in between. The CDR3 spans 12 residues. This CDR3 reads CASSLAGQPQHF. CDR3 DNA sequence: TGTGCCAGCAGTTTAGCGGGTCAGCCCCAGCATTTT.

With regard to this clone: Additional DNA sequences in this sample encode the identical CDR3. This chain joins TRBV27 and TRBJ2-1, with 14 bases matching TRBD2. V shed 0 bases and J 4 bases; nucleotides not matched to a gene: 2. Germline CDR1 is MNHEY and CDR2 is SMNVEV (reference sequence). The CDR3 has 17 amino acids. CDR3 coding DNA: TGTGCCAGCAGTTTATCGACTAGCGGGAGGGTATACAATGAGCAGTTCTTC. Translation: CASSLSTSGRVYNEQFF.

The V call is TRBV30, the J call TRBJ2-1; 8 nucleotides agree with TRBD2. The CDR3 is made up of 13 amino acids. The germline V gene has CDR1 GTSNPN and CDR2 SVGIG (reference sequence). Trimming took 7 bases from V and 4 from J; bases not matched to a gene: 6. The CDR3 coding sequence is TGTGCCTTCCGGGAGGGGGGTTACAATGAGCAGTTCTTC. This gives the protein CAFREGGYNEQFF.

This clone was observed a handful of times. The rearrangement joins TRBV27 to TRBJ2-7; TRBD2 matches at 14 bases. The germline gives CDR1 MNHEY, CDR2 SMNVEV (reference sequence). The trim removed 4 bases at V and 6 bases at J, leaving 8 bases unmatched. The CDR3 is 16 amino acids. DNA for the CDR3: TGTGCCAGCAGTTCCTCGACTAGCGGGAGGGTGGGCGAGCAGTACTTC. This encodes CASSSSTSGRVGEQYF.

This clone occurred once. The gene calls are TRBV4-3 and TRBJ2-7; 11 nucleotides match TRBD1. The CDR3 has 14 residues. Germline V gives CDR1 LGHNA, CDR2 YSLEER. Unmatched junction bases numbered 6, after V lost 5 bases and J lost 6 bases. DNA of the CDR3: TGCGCCAGCAGCTTCGGACAGGGGGCTGTCGAGCAGTACTTC. Amino acids: CASSFGQGAVEQYF.

V is TRBV4-2 and J is TRBJ2-7; 10 bases line up with TRBD2. This CDR3 comprises 15 residues. Trimming removed 1 base from V and 4 bases from J; junction bases left unmatched: 4. Germline V CDR1 and CDR2: LGHNA, YNFKEQ. CDR3 in DNA: TGTGCCAGCAGCCAAGGTCCGGGACTAGCGTACGAGCAGTACTTC. The encoded protein is CASSQGPGLAYEQYF.

Remarks on this clone: The identical CDR3 is also encoded by other nucleotide sequences in the sample. The chain is built from TRBV28 and TRBJ1-2; D gene unclear. This CDR3 has 8 amino acids. Between the trimmed V and J ends, which lost 11 bases and 8 bases, there was a span of 6 bases. The germline gives CDR1 MDHEN, CDR2 SYDVKM. CDR3 coding DNA: TGTGCCCTGGGAGGCTACACCTTC. Translation: CALGGYTF.